Following are 23 T cell receptor beta chains from one sample sequenced in a study of CD8+CD57+ T cells in acquired aplastic anemia. Patients selected for sequencing had displayed CD8+CD57+ cell expansion by flow cytometry. It was genomic DNA that served as the template for profiling TCR beta VDJ and CDR3. TCRdb redid the calling of the reads with MiXCR, one entry per CDR3 protein. The sample carries a few hundred thousand distinct CDR3 sequences, around 32% recorded once. The sequenced sample was sorted CD4+, CD8+, or CD8+CD57+ T cells (not recorded which) from PBMCs. Every receptor here comes from a human donor with aplastic anemia.

This chain links TRBV12-3 or TRBV12-4 with TRBJ1-5; 9 bases match TRBD1. The CDR3 has 15 residues. The trim removed 3 bases at V and 8 bases at J, leaving 8 bases unmatched. CDR3 in DNA: TGTGCCAGCAGTTTCGACAGGGGGTCCCGCAAGCCCCAGCATTTT. Its translation is CASSFDRGSRKPQHF.

The gene calls are TRBV6-6 and TRBJ1-2, with unresolved D. The V end lost 8 bases, the J end lost 5 bases, and 24 bases lay between the germline ends. Germline-derived CDR1 and CDR2 are MNHNY and SVGAGI (reference sequence). The CDR3 loop spans 16 amino acids. The CDR3 loop is CASAIESGNTPYGYTF. CDR3 sequence (DNA): TGTGCCAGCGCAATAGAAAGCGGCAATACGCCATATGGCTACACCTTC.

This clonotype was detected many times. The chain couples TRBV20-1 to TRBJ1-6; no firm D call. Per germline, CDR1 DFQATT and CDR2 SNEGSKA (reference sequence). The CDR3 has 14 residues. Trimming removed 3 bases at V and 5 bases at J, with 11 bases between. The CDR3 is CSARDGANNSPLHF. CDR3 coding DNA: TGCAGTGCTAGGGACGGCGCCAATAATTCACCCCTCCACTTT.

The chain carries TRBV2 and TRBJ2-7; D uncertain. CDR1 SNHLY and CDR2 FYNNEI come from the germline V gene. Trimming took 6 bases from V and 6 from J, leaving 21 bases between them. There are 15 residues in the CDR3. As DNA, the CDR3 is TGTGCCAGCAGACAAACGGCAGGTTTGGGCCCCGAGCAGTACTTC. Translation: CASRQTAGLGPEQYF.

In this sample, this clonotype turned up many times. The gene calls are TRBV2 and TRBJ2-5, with TRBD2 identical over 13 bases. Looked up from germline, CDR1 is SNHLY and CDR2 is FYNNEI. The CDR3 sequence is 16 residues long. CDR3 region: CAKGLAGVRGWETQYF. CDR3 nucleotide sequence: TGTGCAAAAGGACTAGCGGGAGTGAGAGGATGGGAGACCCAGTACTTC.

This sequence joins TRBV7-8 and TRBJ2-7, with D possibly being TRBD1 (5 bases). Germline assignment: CDR1 SGHVS and CDR2 FQNEAQ. This CDR3 region has 17 residues. With 1 base removed from V and 0 bases from J, the gap between germline ends came to 16 bases. CDR3 region: CASSLERAGFFSYEQYF. The CDR3 bases are TGTGCCAGCAGCTTAGAGCGTGCAGGGTTCTTCTCCTACGAGCAGTACTTC.

This clonotype appeared many times. The chain is built from TRBV12-3 or TRBV12-4 and TRBJ1-6; 7 bases align to TRBD1. The V segment lost 10 bases and the J segment 6 bases; nucleotides outside the gene matches: 6. The CDR3 length is 13 residues. CDR3 coding DNA: TGTGCCAAATCGGGACAGCTTAATTCACCCCTCCACTTT. It codes for CAKSGQLNSPLHF.

This clonotype was recorded at least ten times. The gene calls are TRBV15 and TRBJ2-7; D unclear. Germline V gene lookup returns CDR1 LNHNV and CDR2 YYDKDF (reference sequence). Trimming stripped 0 bases from V and 0 bases from J, with 6 bases between. The CDR3 covers 14 residues. Written as DNA, the CDR3 is TGTGCCACCAGCAGAGAAGGCAACTCCTACGAGCAGTACTTC. Translated: CATSREGNSYEQYF.

This clonotype was detected ten times or more. V and J are TRBV19 and TRBJ1-2; no clear D gene. The length of the CDR3 is 17 residues. CDR1 LNHDA and CDR2 SQIVND come from the germline V gene (reference sequence). The ends were cut back, 9 bases at V and 4 bases at J, with 27 bases in the middle. The CDR3 loop is CASGSADRSVSGYGYTF. The DNA for the CDR3 is TGTGCCAGCGGCTCTGCAGATAGGTCGGTGTCAGGCTATGGCTACACCTTC.

This clonotype was seen at least ten times. The chain has TRBV29-1 and TRBJ1-1, with D possibly being TRBD1 (6 bases). Germline V CDR1 and CDR2: SQVTM, ANQGSEA. The V gene lost 5 bases and the J gene lost 8 bases, with 21 bases spanning the gap. The CDR3 sequence is 14 residues long. CDR3 residues: CSVSMDSSPREAFF. DNA for the CDR3: TGCAGCGTTTCGATGGACAGTTCCCCCCGAGAAGCTTTCTTT.

This clonotype was observed once. This clone may be a read error of a much larger clone one base away. The chain carries TRBV29-1 and TRBJ2-5, with D tentatively TRBD1 (5 bases). V was pared by 1 base and J by 4 bases, with 13 bases between. CDR1 and CDR2 from the germline V gene are SQVTM and ANQGSEA. This CDR3 region has 14 residues. The CDR3 sequence is CSVEGSTRAETQYF. The CDR3 DNA is TGCAGCGTTGAAGGTTCAACCAGGGCAGAGACCCAGTACTTC.

The V and J genes are TRBV7-9 and TRBJ1-1; 11 bases are a match to TRBD1. Trimming at V came to 3 bases and at J to 4 bases, leaving 4 bases not matched to a gene. Germline lookup yields CDR1 SEHNR and CDR2 FQNEAQ (reference sequence). This CDR3 region has 15 residues. CDR3 DNA sequence: TGTGCCAGCAGCTTTACTGGGACAGGGGGCACTGAAGCTTTCTTT. This codes for CASSFTGTGGTEAFF.

The chain employs TRBV7-9 and TRBJ2-7; D unclear. Germline V gene sequence: CDR1 SEHNR, CDR2 FQNEAQ (reference sequence). This CDR3 is 12 amino acids long. V lost 5 bases and J 6 bases, leaving 11 bases between the germline ends. In DNA, the CDR3 is TGTGCCAGCAGCGGACGTCTGAGCGAGCAGTACTTC. It translates to CASSGRLSEQYF.

This clonotype has only a few counts. This chain uses TRBV5-6 with TRBJ2-6, with D perhaps matching TRBD1 or TRBD2 (5 bases each). V lost 0 bases and J lost 4, with 8 bases in between. The CDR3 runs to 15 residues. CDR1 is SGHDT and CDR2 is YYEEEE in the germline V gene. CDR3 protein: CASSLAGTGANVLTF. CDR3 nucleotides: TGTGCCAGCAGCTTGGCGGGGACCGGGGCCAACGTCCTGACTTTC.

This clonotype was detected a few times. This chain uses TRBV11-2 with TRBJ1-2; 12 bases map to TRBD1. The J segment lost 2 bases and the V segment lost 1 base, leaving 11 bases of the junction unmatched. This CDR3 comprises 19 residues. In germline, CDR1 is SGHAT, CDR2 FQNNGV. The CDR3 nucleotides are TGTGCCAGCAGCTTAGTCCTTGGGGACAGGGGGCGTTTAAACTATGGCTACACCTTC. Translated, it gives CASSLVLGDRGRLNYGYTF.

The chain employs TRBV14 and TRBJ2-4; D unclear. Germline loops: CDR1 SGHDN, CDR2 FVKESK. The CDR3 has 16 residues. The ends were cut back, 1 base at V and 0 bases at J, with 10 bases in the middle. CDR3 sequence: CASSQAGSLAKNIQYF. The CDR3 DNA is TGTGCCAGCAGCCAAGCTGGGTCCCTAGCCAAAAACATTCAGTACTTC.

The chain uses TRBV19 and TRBJ2-3; the match to TRBD1 covers 8 bases. J lost 0 bases, V lost 4 bases, and 6 bases had no gene match. The V gene's germline CDR1 is LNHDA and CDR2 SQIVND (reference sequence). This CDR3 comprises 16 residues. The CDR3 DNA reads TGTGCCAGTAGTACAGCAGGGGGCGGGAGCACAGATACGCAGTATTTT. It codes for CASSTAGGGSTDTQYF.

As concerns this clonotype: Mismatch with germline at one junction end may stem from a read error. The gene calls are TRBV10-2 and TRBJ2-1; 11 nucleotides line up with TRBD2. The CDR3 is 17 residues long. Germline V lookup: CDR1 WSHSY, CDR2 SAAADI. The CDR3 DNA reads as TGCGCCAGCAGTGCAAACAGACTAGCGGGAAGATACAATGAGCAGTCCTTC. The encoded protein is CASSANRLAGRYNEQSF.

V usage is TRBV7-2 and J usage is TRBJ2-7, with 8 nucleotides matching TRBD1. Germline loops: CDR1 SGHTA, CDR2 FQGNSA. The CDR3 contains 13 residues. The trim removed 4 bases at V and 6 bases at J, leaving 5 bases unmatched. The DNA for the CDR3 is TGTGCCAGCAGCTCGGGACAGGTCGCCGAGCAGTACTTC. Translation gives CASSSGQVAEQYF.

This clonotype was recorded many times. The chain recombines TRBV5-1 with TRBJ1-3; D gene unclear. The germline V gene encodes CDR1 SGHRS and CDR2 YFSETQ. CDR3 length equals 15 residues. Trimming stripped 4 bases from V and 2 bases from J, with 13 bases between. The CDR3 sequence: CASSTYGQTGNTIYF. CDR3 in DNA: TGCGCCAGCAGCACCTACGGGCAGACTGGAAACACCATATATTTT.

Many counts were recorded for this clonotype. The chain is built from TRBV10-3 and TRBJ2-5, with D unresolved. The germline V and J ends were trimmed by 0 bases and 5 bases, with 10 bases remaining between them. The CDR3 is 14 residues long. Germline loops: CDR1 ENHRY, CDR2 SYGVKD. CDR3 nucleotides: TGTGCCATCAGTGAGTCAAAGGGAAGGGAGACCCAGTACTTC. Amino acids: CAISESKGRETQYF.

V gene TRBV29-1 combines with J gene TRBJ2-3; 11 nucleotides line up with TRBD2. The CDR3 extends over 15 amino acids. Germline V gene data show CDR1 as SQVTM and CDR2 as ANQGSEA. V lost 4 bases, J lost 5 bases, and 8 bases stayed unmatched. CDR3 in amino acids: CSVGASGGKGDTQYF. As DNA, the CDR3 is TGCAGCGTTGGGGCTAGCGGGGGGAAGGGAGATACGCAGTATTTT.

There are many counts of this clonotype. The V gene is TRBV10-3, the J gene TRBJ2-3, with D tentatively TRBD2 (5 bases). Per the germline V gene, CDR1 is ENHRY and CDR2 is SYGVKD. The CDR3 runs to 15 residues. V was pared by 4 bases and J by 6 bases, with 17 bases between. CDR3 in amino acids: CAISGGLEPRDTQYF. For the CDR3, the DNA is TGTGCCATCAGTGGAGGGTTGGAGCCCCGGGATACGCAGTATTTT.